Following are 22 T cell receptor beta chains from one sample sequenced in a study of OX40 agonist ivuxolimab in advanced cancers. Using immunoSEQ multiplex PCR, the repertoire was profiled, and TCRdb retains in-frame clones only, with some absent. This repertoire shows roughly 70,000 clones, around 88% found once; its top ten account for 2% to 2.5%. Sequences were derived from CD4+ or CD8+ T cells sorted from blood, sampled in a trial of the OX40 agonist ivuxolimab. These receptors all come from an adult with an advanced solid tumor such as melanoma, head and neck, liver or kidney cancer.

This CDR3 is CASSYLRQYGYTF. The CDR3 DNA is TGTGCCAGCAGTTATTTGCGACAGTATGGCTACACCTTC. V and J are TRBV6-5 and TRBJ1-2; weak D call: TRBD1 (5 bases). Germline loops: CDR1 MNHEY, CDR2 SVGAGI. This CDR3 is built from 13 residues. V lost 3 bases and J 5 bases, leaving 10 bases between the germline ends.

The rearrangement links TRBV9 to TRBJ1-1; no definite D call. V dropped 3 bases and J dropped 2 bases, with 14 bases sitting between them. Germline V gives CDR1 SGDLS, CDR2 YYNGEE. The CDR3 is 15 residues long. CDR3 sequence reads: CASSASEKINTEAFF. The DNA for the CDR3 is TGTGCCAGCAGCGCTTCGGAGAAGATTAACACTGAAGCTTTCTTT.

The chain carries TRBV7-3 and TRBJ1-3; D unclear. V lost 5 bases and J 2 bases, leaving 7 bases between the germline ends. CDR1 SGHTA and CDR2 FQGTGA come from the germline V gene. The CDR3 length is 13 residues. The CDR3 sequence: CASSPMPGNTIYF. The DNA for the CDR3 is TGTGCCAGCAGCCCTATGCCTGGAAACACCATATATTTT.

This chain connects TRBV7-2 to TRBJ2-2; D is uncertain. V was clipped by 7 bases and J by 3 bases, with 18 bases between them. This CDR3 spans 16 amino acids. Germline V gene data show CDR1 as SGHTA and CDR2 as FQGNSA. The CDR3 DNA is TGTGCCAGCACCCTGCTGGGGTTAGTGGACACCGGGGAGCTGTTTTTT. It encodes CASTLLGLVDTGELFF.

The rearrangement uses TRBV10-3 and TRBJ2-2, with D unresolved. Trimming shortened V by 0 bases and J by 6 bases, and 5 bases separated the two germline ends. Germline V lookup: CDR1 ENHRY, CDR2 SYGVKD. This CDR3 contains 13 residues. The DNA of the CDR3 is TGTGCCATCAGTGAGTCGTACCCCGGGGAGCTGTTTTTT. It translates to CAISESYPGELFF.

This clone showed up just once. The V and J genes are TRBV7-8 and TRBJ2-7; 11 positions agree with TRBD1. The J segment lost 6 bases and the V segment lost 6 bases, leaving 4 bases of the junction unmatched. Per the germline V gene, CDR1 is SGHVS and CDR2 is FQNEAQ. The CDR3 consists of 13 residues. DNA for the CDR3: TGTGCCAGCAGACCCGGGACAGGGGGCGAGCAGTACTTC. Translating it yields CASRPGTGGEQYF.

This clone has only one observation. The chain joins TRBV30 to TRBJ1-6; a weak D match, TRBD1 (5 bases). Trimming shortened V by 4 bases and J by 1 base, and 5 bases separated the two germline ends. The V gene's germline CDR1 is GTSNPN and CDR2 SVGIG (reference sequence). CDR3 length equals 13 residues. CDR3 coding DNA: TGTGCCTGGACAGGGTCCTATAATTCACCCCTCCACTTT. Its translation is CAWTGSYNSPLHF. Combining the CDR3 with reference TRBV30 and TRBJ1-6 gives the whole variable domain SQTIHQWPATLVQPVGSPLSLECTVEGTSNPNLYWYRQAAGRGLQLLFYSVGIGQISSEVPQNLSASRPQDRQFILSSKKLLLSDSGFYLCAWTGSYNSPLHFGNGTRLTVT.

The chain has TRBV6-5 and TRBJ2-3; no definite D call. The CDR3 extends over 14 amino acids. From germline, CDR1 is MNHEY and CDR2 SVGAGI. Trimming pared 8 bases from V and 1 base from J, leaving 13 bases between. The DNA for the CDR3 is TGTGCCAGCGCCTCGGGTTCCGGCACAGATACGCAGTATTTT. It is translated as CASASGSGTDTQYF.

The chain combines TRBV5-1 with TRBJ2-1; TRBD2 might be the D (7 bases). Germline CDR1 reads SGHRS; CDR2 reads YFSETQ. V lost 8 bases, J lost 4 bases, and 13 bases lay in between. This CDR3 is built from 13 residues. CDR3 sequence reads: CASAGAGYNEQFF. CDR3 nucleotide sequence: TGCGCCAGTGCGGGGGCCGGTTACAATGAGCAGTTCTTC.

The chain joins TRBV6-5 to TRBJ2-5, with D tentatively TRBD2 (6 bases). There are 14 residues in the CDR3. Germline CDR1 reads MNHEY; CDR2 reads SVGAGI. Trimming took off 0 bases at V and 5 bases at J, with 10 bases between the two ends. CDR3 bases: TGTGCCAGCAGTTACTCGGGGGGTGGTGAGACCCAGTACTTC. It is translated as CASSYSGGGETQYF.

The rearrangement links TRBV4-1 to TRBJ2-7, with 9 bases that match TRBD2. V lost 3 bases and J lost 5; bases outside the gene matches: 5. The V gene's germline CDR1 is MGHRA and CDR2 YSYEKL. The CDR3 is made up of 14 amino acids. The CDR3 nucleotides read TGCGCCAGCAGCCAGGGACTAGCTTCCAACGAGCAGTACTTC. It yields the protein CASSQGLASNEQYF.

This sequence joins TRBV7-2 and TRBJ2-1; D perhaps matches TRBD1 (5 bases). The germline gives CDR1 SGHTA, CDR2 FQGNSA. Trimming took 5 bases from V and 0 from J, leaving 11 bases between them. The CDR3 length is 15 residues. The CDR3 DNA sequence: TGTGCCAGCAGCGTCCAGGGTCTCTCCTACAATGAGCAGTTCTTC. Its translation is CASSVQGLSYNEQFF.

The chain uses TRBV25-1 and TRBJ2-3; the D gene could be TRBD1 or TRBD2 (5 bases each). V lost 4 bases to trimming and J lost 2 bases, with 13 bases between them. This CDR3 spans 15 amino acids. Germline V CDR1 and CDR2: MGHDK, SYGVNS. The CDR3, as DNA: TGTGCCAGCAGTGGGCAACAGGACTCCACAGATACGCAGTATTTT. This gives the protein CASSGQQDSTDTQYF.

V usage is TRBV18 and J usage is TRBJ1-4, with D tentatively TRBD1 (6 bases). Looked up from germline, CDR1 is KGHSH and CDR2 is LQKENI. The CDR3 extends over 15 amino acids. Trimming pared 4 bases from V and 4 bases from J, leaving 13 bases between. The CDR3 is CASSLSQGINEKLFF. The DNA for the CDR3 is TGTGCCAGCTCACTGTCGCAGGGGATTAATGAAAAACTGTTTTTT.

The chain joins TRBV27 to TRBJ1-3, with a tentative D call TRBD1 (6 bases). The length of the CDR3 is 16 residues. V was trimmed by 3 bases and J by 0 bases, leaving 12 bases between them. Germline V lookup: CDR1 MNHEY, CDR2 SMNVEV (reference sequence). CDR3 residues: CASSFRGPSSGNTIYF. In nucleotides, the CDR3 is TGTGCCAGCAGTTTCAGGGGACCCAGCTCTGGAAACACCATATATTTT.

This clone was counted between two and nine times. CDR3 DNA: TGTGCCAGCAGTTCCCGGACAGGGCCGTCTGGGGCCAACGTCCTGACTTTC. Translating it yields CASSSRTGPSGANVLTF. The rearrangement links TRBV28 to TRBJ2-6; 8 bases are a match to TRBD1. The CDR3 totals 17 residues. Trimming removed 4 bases from V and 1 base from J; junction bases left unmatched: 6. CDR1 and CDR2 from the germline V gene are MDHEN and SYDVKM.

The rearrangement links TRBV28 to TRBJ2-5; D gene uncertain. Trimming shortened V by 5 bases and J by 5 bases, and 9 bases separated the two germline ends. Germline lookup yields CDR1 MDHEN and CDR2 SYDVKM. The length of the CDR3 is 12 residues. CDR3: CASSVRLETQYF. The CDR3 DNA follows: TGTGCCAGCAGTGTCAGATTGGAGACCCAGTACTTC.

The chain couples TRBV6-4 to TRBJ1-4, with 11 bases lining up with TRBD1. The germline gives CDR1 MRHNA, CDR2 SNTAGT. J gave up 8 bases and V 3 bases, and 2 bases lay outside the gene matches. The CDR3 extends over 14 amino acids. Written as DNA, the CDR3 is TGTGCCAGCAGTGAGGACAGGGGGCGGGAAAAACTGTTTTTT. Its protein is CASSEDRGREKLFF.

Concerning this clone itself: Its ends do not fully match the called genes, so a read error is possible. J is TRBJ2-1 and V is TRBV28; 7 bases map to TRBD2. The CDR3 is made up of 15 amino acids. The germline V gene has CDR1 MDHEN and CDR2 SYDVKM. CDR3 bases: TGTGCCGGCAGTCTCCTAGGGGCTAGCGGCAATGAGCAGTTCTTC. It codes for CAGSLLGASGNEQFF.

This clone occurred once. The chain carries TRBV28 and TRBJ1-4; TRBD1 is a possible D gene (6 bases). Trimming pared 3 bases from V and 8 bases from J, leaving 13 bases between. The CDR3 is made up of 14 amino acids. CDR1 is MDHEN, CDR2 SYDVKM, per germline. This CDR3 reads CASSFRDISEKLFF. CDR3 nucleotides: TGTGCCAGCAGTTTCCGGGACATTTCGGAAAAACTGTTTTTT.

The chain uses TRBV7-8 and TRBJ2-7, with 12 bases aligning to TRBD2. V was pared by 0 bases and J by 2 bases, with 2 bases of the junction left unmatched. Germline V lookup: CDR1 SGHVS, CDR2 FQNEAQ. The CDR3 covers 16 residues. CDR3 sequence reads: CASSLALAGGTYEQYF. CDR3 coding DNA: TGTGCCAGCAGCTTAGCCCTAGCGGGAGGGACCTACGAGCAGTACTTC.

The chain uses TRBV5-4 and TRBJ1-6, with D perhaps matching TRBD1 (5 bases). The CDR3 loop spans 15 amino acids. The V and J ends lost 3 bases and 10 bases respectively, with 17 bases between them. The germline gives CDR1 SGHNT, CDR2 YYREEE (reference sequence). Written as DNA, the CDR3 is TGTGCCAGCAGCTCATCCGGGACGGCGGGCTCACCCCTCCACTTT. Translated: CASSSSGTAGSPLHF.